The 6 T cell receptor beta chains given below trace back to one sample, sequenced in a study of patients and donors after allogeneic stem cell transplantation. One entry per CDR3 protein, called by TCRdb with MiXCR from the RT-PCR reads. The profile covers about 960,000 distinct CDR3 sequences, with roughly 18% appearing a single time and 6% taken by the ten largest. Sample: blood, either unsorted or a sorted T cell fraction (not recorded which). The receptors shown here come from a human donor who was either an allogeneic HSCT recipient or a stem cell or donor lymphocyte infusion donor (not recorded which). It is not recorded whose cells these are; they may come from a transplant donor.

The gene calls are TRBV27 and TRBJ2-3; 9 nucleotides agree with TRBD1. The V gene end was trimmed by 7 bases and the J gene end by 0 bases; junction bases not matched to a gene: 11. This CDR3 has 17 amino acids. From germline, CDR1 is MNHEY and CDR2 SMNVEV (reference sequence). The CDR3 protein is CASKLSDRGISTDTQYF. For the CDR3, the DNA is TGTGCCAGCAAACTCTCGGACAGGGGAATTAGCACAGATACGCAGTATTTT.

The V call is TRBV6-5, the J call TRBJ2-3; either TRBD1 or TRBD2 may fit D (5 bases each). From germline, CDR1 is MNHEY and CDR2 SVGAGI. Trimming cost V 4 bases and J 0 bases, with 14 bases left between them. This CDR3 contains 16 residues. The CDR3 spells CASSFSGLTSTDTQYF. CDR3 coding DNA: TGTGCCAGCAGTTTTTCGGGGCTTACTAGCACAGATACGCAGTATTTT.

The chain links TRBV2 to TRBJ1-6; D call uncertain. The CDR3 runs to 14 residues. The V end was cut by 1 base, the J end by 8 bases, with 9 bases between. Germline values: CDR1 SNHLY, CDR2 FYNNEI. The CDR3 nucleotides are TGTGCCAGCAGTGAAGAGGCCCGATATTCACCCCTCCACTTT. Its protein product is CASSEEARYSPLHF.

The rearrangement links TRBV19 to TRBJ1-5; unclear D gene. V gave up 2 bases and J gave up 4 bases, with 3 bases separating them. Germline V gives CDR1 LNHDA, CDR2 SQIVND (reference sequence). The CDR3 sequence is 12 residues long. The CDR3 DNA sequence: TGTGCCAGTAGTATATGGAATCAGCCCCAGCATTTT. Protein sequence: CASSIWNQPQHF. Variable domain in full (rest from reference TRBV19 and TRBJ1-5): DGGITQSPKYLFRKEGQNVTLSCEQNLNHDAMYWYRQDPGQGLRLIYYSQIVNDFQKGDIAEGYSVSREKKESFPLTVTSAQKNPTAFYLCASSIWNQPQHFGDGTRLSIL.

This clonotype was counted only a few times. The chain employs TRBV12-3 or TRBV12-4 and TRBJ1-1; D is unclear. CDR3 length: 15 amino acids. V was trimmed by 3 bases and J by 4 bases, leaving 15 bases between them. The CDR3 here is CASSLRKVFSTEAFF. In DNA form, the CDR3 reads TGTGCCAGCAGTTTGAGAAAGGTTTTTAGCACTGAAGCTTTCTTT.

There are many counts of this clonotype. The chain uses TRBV12-3 or TRBV12-4 and TRBJ1-5, with unresolved D. Trimming took 6 bases from V and 5 from J, leaving 11 bases between them. The CDR3 runs 13 residues. This CDR3 reads CASSRPPHQPQHF. Written as DNA, the CDR3 is TGTGCCAGCAGCAGGCCACCCCATCAGCCCCAGCATTTT.